The clone carrying this T cell receptor (beta chain) was recorded a few times. Its antigen is not identified. The source of the sample is a study of identical twins. Study-wide points: There was more out-of-frame TCR alpha sharing in monozygotic twins than models estimated.

This CDR3 contains 15 residues. J lost 3 bases, V lost 4 bases, and 9 bases had no gene match. Germline CDR1 reads SQVTM; CDR2 reads ANQGSEA. One entry per CDR3 protein results from TCRdb running MiXCR on the 5' RACE reads. The sample records some 500,000 distinct CDR3 sequences, around 9.6% being singletons. This sample also appeared in a second study, on yellow fever vaccine responses in identical twins.

This TCR was sampled from a woman aged 18-29 years in good health. The chain is built from TRBV29-1 and TRBJ2-7; TRBD2 aligns across 10 bases. Source material: PBMCs. The CDR3 DNA reads TGCAGCGTTGCCCGGACTAGCGGAGTAAACTACGAGCAGTACTTC. Encoded protein: CSVARTSGVNYEQYF.